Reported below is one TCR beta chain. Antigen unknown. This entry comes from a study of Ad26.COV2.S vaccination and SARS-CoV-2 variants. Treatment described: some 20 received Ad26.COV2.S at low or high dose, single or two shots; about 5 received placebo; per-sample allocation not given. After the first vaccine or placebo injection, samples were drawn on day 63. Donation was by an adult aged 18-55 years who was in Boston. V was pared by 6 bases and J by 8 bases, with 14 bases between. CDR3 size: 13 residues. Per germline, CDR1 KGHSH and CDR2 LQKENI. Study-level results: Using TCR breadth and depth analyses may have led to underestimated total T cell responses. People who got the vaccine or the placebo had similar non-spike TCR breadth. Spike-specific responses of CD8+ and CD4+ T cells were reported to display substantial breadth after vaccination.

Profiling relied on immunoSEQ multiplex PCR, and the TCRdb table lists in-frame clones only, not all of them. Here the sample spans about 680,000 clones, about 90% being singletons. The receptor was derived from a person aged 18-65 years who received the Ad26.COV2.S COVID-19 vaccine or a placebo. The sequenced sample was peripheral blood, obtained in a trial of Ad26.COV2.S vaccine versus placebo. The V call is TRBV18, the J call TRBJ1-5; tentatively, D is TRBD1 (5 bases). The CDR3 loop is CASSADSPKPQHF. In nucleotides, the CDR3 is TGTGCCAGCTCCGCAGACAGCCCTAAGCCCCAGCATTTT.